This T cell receptor (beta chain) came from a study of tumor-infiltrating lymphocytes in oesophageal squamous cell carcinoma. The germline V gene has CDR1 ENHRY and CDR2 SYGVKD. CDR3 length: 14 residues. A single record per CDR3 protein comes from TCRdb applying MiXCR to the PCR reads. The table lists approximately 18,000 distinct CDR3 sequences, about 50% of them singletons. Sequencing used esophageal tumor tissue. The clonotype comes from a male donor with esophageal squamous cell carcinoma. This chain connects TRBV10-3 to TRBJ2-5; 11 bases map to TRBD2. Judging by the DNA end, TRBJ2-7 fits better; the J call may be wrong. This CDR3 is CAISKTGLADEQYF. DNA for the CDR3: TGTGCCATCAGTAAGACGGGACTAGCGGACGAGCAGTACTTC.